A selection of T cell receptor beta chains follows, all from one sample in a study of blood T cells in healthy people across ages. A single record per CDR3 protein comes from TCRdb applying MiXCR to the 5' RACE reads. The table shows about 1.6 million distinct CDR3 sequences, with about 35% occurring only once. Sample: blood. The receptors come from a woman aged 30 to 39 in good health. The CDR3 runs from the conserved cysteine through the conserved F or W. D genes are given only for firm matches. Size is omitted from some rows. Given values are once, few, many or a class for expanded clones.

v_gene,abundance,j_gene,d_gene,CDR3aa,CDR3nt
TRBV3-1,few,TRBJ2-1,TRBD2,CASSQGTSGSGEQFF,TGTGCCAGCAGCCAAGGAACTAGCGGGAGTGGTGAGCAGTTCTTC
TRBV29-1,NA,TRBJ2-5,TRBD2,CSVDLAGGPMFVETQYF,TGCAGCGTTGACCTAGCGGGAGGGCCGATGTTTGTAGAGACCCAGTACTTC
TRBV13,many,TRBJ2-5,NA,CASSLGNQETQYF,TGTGCCAGCAGCTTAGGAAACCAAGAGACCCAGTACTTC
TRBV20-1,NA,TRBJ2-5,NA,CSARDGEWDISYF,TGCAGTGCTAGAGATGGCGAATGGGACATCTCGTACTTC
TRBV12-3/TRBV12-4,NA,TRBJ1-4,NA,CASSFSGSGEKLFF,TGTGCCAGCAGTTTTTCAGGGTCGGGGGAAAAACTGTTTTTT
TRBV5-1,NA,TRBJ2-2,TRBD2,CASSPGSGSGTGERFF,TGCGCCAGCAGCCCGGGAAGCGGGAGCGGCACCGGGGAGCGGTTTTTT
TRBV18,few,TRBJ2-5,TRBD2,CASSVYGGGLETQYF,TGTGCCAGCTCAGTCTATGGCGGGGGATTGGAGACCCAGTACTTC
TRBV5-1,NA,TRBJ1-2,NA,CASSLPAGPDGYTF,TGCGCCAGCAGCCTTCCGGCAGGGCCGGATGGCTACACCTTC
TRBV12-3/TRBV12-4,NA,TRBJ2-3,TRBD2,CASSFSSGRRDMQYF,TGTGCCAGCAGTTTCAGTAGCGGGAGACGAGATATGCAGTATTTT
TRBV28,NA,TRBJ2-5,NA,CASGRGDFETQYF,TGTGCCAGCGGCCGAGGGGATTTTGAGACCCAGTACTTC
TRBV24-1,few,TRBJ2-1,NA,CATSGGRFF,TGTGCCACCAGTGGAGGGCGGTTCTTC
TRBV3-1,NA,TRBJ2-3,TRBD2,CASRKGGGGGDTQYF,TGTGCCAGCAGAAAGGGTGGCGGGGGTGGAGATACGCAGTATTTT
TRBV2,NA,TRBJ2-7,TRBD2,CASSTGLAGGPFYEQYF,TGTGCCAGCAGTACAGGACTAGCGGGGGGGCCATTCTACGAGCAGTACTTC
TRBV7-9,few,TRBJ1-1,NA,CASSFFRGARNSEAFF,TGTGCCAGCAGCTTTTTCAGGGGCGCGAGAAACTCTGAAGCTTTCTTT
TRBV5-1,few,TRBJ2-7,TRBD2,CASSPGGLAGTEQYF,TGCGCCAGCAGCCCGGGGGGACTAGCGGGGACTGAGCAGTACTTC
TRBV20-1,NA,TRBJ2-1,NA,CSARDRRGSSYNEQFF,TGCAGTGCTAGAGATCGGAGGGGGAGCTCCTACAATGAGCAGTTCTTC
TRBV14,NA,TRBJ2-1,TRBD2,CASSQGTSGSWYEQFF,TGTGCCAGCAGCCAAGGGACTAGCGGGAGTTGGTATGAGCAGTTCTTC
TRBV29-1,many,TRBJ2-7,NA,CSVTGQPYEQYF,TGCAGCGTTACTGGACAGCCCTACGAGCAGTACTTC
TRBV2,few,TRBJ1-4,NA,CASSEGAGLNEKLFF,TGTGCCAGCAGTGAAGGGGCAGGACTTAATGAAAAACTGTTTTTT
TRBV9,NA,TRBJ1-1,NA,CASSVVGEAFF,TGTGCCAGCAGCGTAGTCGGCGAAGCTTTCTTT
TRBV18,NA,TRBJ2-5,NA,CASSPQLRRDGETQYF,TGTGCCAGCTCACCACAGTTGAGGCGAGATGGGGAGACCCAGTACTTC
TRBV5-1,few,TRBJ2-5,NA,CASSSDPTQETQYF,TGCGCCAGCAGCTCCGACCCTACCCAAGAGACCCAGTACTTC
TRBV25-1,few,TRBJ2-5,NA,CASRQSGGRPQETQYF,TGTGCCAGCCGACAATCCGGGGGCCGCCCCCAAGAGACCCAGTACTTC
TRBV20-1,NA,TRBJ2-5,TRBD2,CSAVTGRAVQETQYF,TGCAGTGCGGTCACCGGGAGGGCCGTTCAAGAGACCCAGTACTTC
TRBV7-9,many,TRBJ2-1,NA,CASSLGQSYNEQFF,TGTGCCAGCAGCTTAGGACAGAGCTACAATGAGCAGTTCTTC
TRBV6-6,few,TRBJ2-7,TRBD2,CASSSLGAGGTYEQYF,TGTGCCAGCAGTTCCCTGGGAGCGGGGGGCACCTACGAGCAGTACTTC
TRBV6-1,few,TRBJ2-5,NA,CASTLGGLSQETQYF,TGTGCCAGCACCCTGGGAGGTCTGTCCCAAGAGACCCAGTACTTC
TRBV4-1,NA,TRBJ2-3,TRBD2,CASSPEAGTSGLTDTQYF,TGCGCCAGCAGCCCGGAGGCCGGGACTAGCGGGTTAACAGATACGCAGTATTTT